This TCR beta chain was sequenced for a study of cytomegalovirus exposure and HLA in healthy donors. Among the 120 subjects of the validation cohort, separate from the roughly 700-subject first cohort, were the donors. Unmatched junction bases numbered 8, after V lost 0 bases and J lost 5 bases. Germline loops: CDR1 SGHNT, CDR2 YYREEE (reference sequence). There are 17 residues in the CDR3. Measured with immunoSEQ multiplex PCR; TCRdb has only the in-frame clones, and not every one. The data hold about 330,000 clones, with about nine tenths observed a single time. This chain uses TRBV5-4 with TRBJ2-7; 13 bases are a match to TRBD2. This sequence originates from a woman in her twenties or thirties in good health and CMV-seropositive. The sequenced sample consisted of PBMCs. CDR3 nucleotide sequence: TGTGCCAGCAGCTTGGCCTTACTAGCGGGAGGGACCAACGAGCAGTACTTC. Encoded protein: CASSLALLAGGTNEQYF.